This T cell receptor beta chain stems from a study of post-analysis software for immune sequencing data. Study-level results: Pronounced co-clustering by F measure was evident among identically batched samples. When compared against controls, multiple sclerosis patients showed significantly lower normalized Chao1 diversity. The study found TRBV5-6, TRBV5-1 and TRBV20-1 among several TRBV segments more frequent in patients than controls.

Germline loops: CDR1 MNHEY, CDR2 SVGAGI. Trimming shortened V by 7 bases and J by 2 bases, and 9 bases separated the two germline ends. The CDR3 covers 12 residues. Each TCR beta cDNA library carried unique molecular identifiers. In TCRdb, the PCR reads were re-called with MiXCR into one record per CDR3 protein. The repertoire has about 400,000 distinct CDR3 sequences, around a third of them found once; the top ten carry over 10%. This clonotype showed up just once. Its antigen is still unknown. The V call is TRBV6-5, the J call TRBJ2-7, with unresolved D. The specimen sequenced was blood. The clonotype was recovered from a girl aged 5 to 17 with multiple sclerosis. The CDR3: CASTAATYEQYF. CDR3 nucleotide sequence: TGTGCCAGCACGGCAGCCACCTACGAGCAGTACTTC.